A single T cell receptor beta chain is shown here with its context. Its antigen is undetermined. The sample comes from a study of cytomegalovirus exposure and HLA in healthy donors. The germline gives CDR1 SGHTA, CDR2 FQGNSA. V lost 5 bases and J lost 6; bases outside the gene matches: 3. CDR3 size: 14 residues. Whole-study results and caveats: Data from an earlier analysis indicated that most TCR beta V segments were productive either about 87% or about 30% of the time.

PCR employed 60 Vbeta and 13 Jbeta primers. The protocol was immunoSEQ multiplex PCR, while the TCRdb copy is restricted to in-frame clones and leaves out a portion. Among 95,000 to 110,000 clones listed, around 73% were seen once. Source material: PBMCs. This receptor was obtained from a man aged 30-40 years in good health and CMV-seronegative. This chain links TRBV7-2 with TRBJ2-2; TRBD1 aligns across 10 bases. Here the CDR3 reads CASSRDRGAGELFF. DNA of the CDR3: TGTGCCAGCAGCCGGGACAGGGGCGCCGGGGAGCTGTTTTTT. Together with reference TRBV7-2 and TRBJ2-2, the CDR3 gives the full variable domain: GAGVSQSPSNKVTEKGKDVELRCDPISGHTALYWYRQSLGQGLEFLIYFQGNSAPDKSGLPSDRFSAERTGGSVSTLTIQRTQQEDSAVYLCASSRDRGAGELFFGEGSRLTVL.